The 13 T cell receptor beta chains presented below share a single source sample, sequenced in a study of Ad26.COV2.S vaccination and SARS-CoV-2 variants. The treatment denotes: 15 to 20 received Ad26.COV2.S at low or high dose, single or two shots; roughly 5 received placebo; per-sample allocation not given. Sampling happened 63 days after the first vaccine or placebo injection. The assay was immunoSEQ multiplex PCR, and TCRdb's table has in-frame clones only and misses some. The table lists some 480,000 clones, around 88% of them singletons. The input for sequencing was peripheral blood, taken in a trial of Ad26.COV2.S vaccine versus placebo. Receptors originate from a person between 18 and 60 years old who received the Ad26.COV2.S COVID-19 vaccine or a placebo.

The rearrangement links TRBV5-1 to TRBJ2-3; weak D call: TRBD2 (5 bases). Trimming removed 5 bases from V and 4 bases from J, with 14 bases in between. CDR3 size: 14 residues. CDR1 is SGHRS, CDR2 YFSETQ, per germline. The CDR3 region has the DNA TGCGCCAGCAGTAAAGAGTATAGCGCAGATACGCAGTATTTT. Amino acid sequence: CASSKEYSADTQYF.

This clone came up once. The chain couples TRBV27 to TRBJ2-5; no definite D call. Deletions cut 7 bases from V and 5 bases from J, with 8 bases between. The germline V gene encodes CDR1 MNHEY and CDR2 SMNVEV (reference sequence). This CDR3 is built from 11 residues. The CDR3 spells CASTLGETQYF. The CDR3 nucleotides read TGTGCCAGCACCCTTGGGGAGACCCAGTACTTC.

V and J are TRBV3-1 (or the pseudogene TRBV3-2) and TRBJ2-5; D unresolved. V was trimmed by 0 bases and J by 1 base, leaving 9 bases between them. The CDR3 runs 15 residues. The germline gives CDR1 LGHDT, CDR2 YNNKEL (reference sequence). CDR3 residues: CASSQDLAVQETQYF. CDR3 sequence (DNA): TGTGCCAGCAGCCAAGATTTGGCTGTCCAAGAGACCCAGTACTTC.

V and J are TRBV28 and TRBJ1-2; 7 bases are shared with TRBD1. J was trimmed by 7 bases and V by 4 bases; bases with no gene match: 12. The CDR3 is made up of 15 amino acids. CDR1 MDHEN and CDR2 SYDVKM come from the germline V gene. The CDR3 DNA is TGTGCCAGCAGTTCTAGCCCGACAGGGATCGGTGGCTACACCTTC. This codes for CASSSSPTGIGGYTF.

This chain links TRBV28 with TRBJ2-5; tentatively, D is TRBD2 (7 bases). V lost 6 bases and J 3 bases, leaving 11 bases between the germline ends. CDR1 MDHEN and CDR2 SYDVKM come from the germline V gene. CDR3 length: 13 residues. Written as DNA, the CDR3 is TGTGCCAGCAGGGAGGGGGGGGAAGAGACCCAGTACTTC. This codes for CASREGGEETQYF.

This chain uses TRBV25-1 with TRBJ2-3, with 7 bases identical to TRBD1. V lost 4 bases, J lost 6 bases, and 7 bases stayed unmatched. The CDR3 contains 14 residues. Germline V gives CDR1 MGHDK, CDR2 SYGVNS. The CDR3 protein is CASSARTGADTQYF. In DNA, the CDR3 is TGTGCCAGCAGTGCCCGTACAGGGGCCGATACGCAGTATTTT.

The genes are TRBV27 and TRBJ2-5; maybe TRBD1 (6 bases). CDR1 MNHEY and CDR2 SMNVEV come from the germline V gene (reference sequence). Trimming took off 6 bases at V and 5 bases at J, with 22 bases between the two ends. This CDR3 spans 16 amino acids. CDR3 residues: CASRPGQQRFLETQYF. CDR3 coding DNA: TGTGCCAGCAGACCCGGACAGCAGCGTTTTCTGGAGACCCAGTACTTC.

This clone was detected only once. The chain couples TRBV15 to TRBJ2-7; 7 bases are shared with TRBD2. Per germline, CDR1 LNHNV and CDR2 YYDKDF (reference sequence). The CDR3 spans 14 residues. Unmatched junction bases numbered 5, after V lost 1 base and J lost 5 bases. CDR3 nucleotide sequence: TGTGCCACCAGCAGAGTGGGAGGGAATAACGAGCAGTACTTC. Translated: CATSRVGGNNEQYF.

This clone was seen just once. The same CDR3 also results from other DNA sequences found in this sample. In nucleotides, the CDR3 is TGCAGTGCTAGTAGGCAGGGCAATGAGCAGTTCTTC. Translation: CSASRQGNEQFF. V and J are TRBV20-1 and TRBJ2-1, with a tentative D call TRBD1 (5 bases). The V and J ends lost 3 bases and 6 bases respectively, with 9 bases between them. Germline V gene lookup returns CDR1 DFQATT and CDR2 SNEGSKA (reference sequence). CDR3 length equals 12 residues.

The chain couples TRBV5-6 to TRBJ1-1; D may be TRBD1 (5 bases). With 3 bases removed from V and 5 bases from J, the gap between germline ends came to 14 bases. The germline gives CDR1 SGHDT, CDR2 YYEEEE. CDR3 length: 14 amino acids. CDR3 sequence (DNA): TGTGCCAGCAGCTGGGGGAGCGAGGGGACTGAAGCTTTCTTT. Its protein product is CASSWGSEGTEAFF.

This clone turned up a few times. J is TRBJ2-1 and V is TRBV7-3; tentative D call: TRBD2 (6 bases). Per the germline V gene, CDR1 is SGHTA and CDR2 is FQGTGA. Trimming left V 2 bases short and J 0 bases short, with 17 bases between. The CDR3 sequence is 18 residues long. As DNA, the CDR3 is TGTGCCAGCAGCTTAGGGGTTGGGGCGGGGCTCTCCTACAATGAGCAGTTCTTC. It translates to CASSLGVGAGLSYNEQFF.

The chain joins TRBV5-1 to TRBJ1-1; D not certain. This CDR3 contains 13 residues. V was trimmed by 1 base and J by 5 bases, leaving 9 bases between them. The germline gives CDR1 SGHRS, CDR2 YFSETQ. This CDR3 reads CASSLLGWTEAFF. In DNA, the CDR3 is TGCGCCAGCAGCTTGTTAGGATGGACTGAAGCTTTCTTT.

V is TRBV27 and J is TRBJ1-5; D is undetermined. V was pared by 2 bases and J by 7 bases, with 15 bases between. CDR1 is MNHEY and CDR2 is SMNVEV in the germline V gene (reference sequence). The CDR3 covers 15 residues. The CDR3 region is CASSLVWDPGQPQHF. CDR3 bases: TGTGCCAGCAGTTTAGTTTGGGATCCCGGACAGCCCCAGCATTTT.